A selection of T cell receptor beta chains follows, all from one sample in a study of cytomegalovirus exposure and HLA in healthy donors. The assay was immunoSEQ multiplex PCR, and TCRdb's table has in-frame clones only and misses some. Of about 130,000 clones listed, about 80% were seen once; the top ten hold 2.7%. Sample: PBMCs. Receptors originate from a boy aged 2 to 10 in good health and CMV-seronegative. Each CDR3 is given with its conserved first and last residue. D genes are given only for firm matches. Expanded clones get a size class; other rows say once, few or many, or leave the size out.

v_gene: TRBV4-1
d_gene: TRBD1
j_gene: TRBJ1-2
abundance: few
CDR3nt: TGCGCCAGCAGGGACAGGGGATTGGGTGGCTACACCTTC
CDR3aa: CASRDRGLGGYTF

v_gene: TRBV4-1
d_gene: -
j_gene: TRBJ2-7
abundance: -
CDR3nt: TGCGCCAGCAGCCAAGATTTCCAGGGGTGGTCCTACGAGCAGTACTTC
CDR3aa: CASSQDFQGWSYEQYF

v_gene: TRBV7-2
d_gene: TRBD1
j_gene: TRBJ1-1
abundance: few
CDR3nt: TGTGCCAGCTTAGGGGGCACGGTCACTGAAGCTTTCTTT
CDR3aa: CASLGGTVTEAFF

v_gene: TRBV23-1
d_gene: -
j_gene: TRBJ2-5
abundance: -
CDR3nt: TGCGCCAGCAGCCCTCGGACACCACAAGAGACCCAGTACTTC
CDR3aa: CASSPRTPQETQYF

v_gene: TRBV9
d_gene: -
j_gene: TRBJ1-1
abundance: -
CDR3nt: TGTGCCAGCAGCGTAGGTCCAGAGAACACTGAAGCTTTCTTT
CDR3aa: CASSVGPENTEAFF

v_gene: TRBV4-1
d_gene: -
j_gene: TRBJ1-5
abundance: few
CDR3nt: TGCGCCAGCAGCCCGGACACCCTGAGCAATCAGCCCCAGCATTTT
CDR3aa: CASSPDTLSNQPQHF

v_gene: TRBV4-2
d_gene: -
j_gene: TRBJ2-7
abundance: once
CDR3nt: TGTGCCAGCAGCCAAGATATGGCGGCTAGCTCCTACGAGCAGTACTTC
CDR3aa: CASSQDMAASSYEQYF

v_gene: TRBV9
d_gene: -
j_gene: TRBJ1-2
abundance: -
CDR3nt: TGTGCCAGCAGCGTAGTGGGTCAGGGTGGCTACACCTTC
CDR3aa: CASSVVGQGGYTF

v_gene: TRBV9
d_gene: -
j_gene: TRBJ2-5
abundance: -
CDR3nt: TGTGCCAGCAGCGTAGGCGGTGGGGAGACCCAGTACTTC
CDR3aa: CASSVGGGETQYF

v_gene: TRBV4-3
d_gene: -
j_gene: TRBJ1-4
abundance: -
CDR3nt: TGCGCCAGCAGCCATATCGACCGGGACAAAGGGGAAAAACTGTTTTTT
CDR3aa: CASSHIDRDKGEKLFF

v_gene: TRBV11-2
d_gene: TRBD1
j_gene: TRBJ1-5
abundance: -
CDR3nt: TGTGCCAGCAGCTTTAGGGACAGGGGAGCGCCCCAGCATTTT
CDR3aa: CASSFRDRGAPQHF

v_gene: TRBV6-6
d_gene: TRBD1
j_gene: TRBJ1-1
abundance: -
CDR3nt: TGTGCCAGCAGTTCGGGACAGGGAGCGTTGAACACTGAAGCTTTCTTT
CDR3aa: CASSSGQGALNTEAFF

v_gene: TRBV5-1
d_gene: -
j_gene: TRBJ2-5
abundance: -
CDR3nt: TGCGCCAGCAGCCCAAGAGGAGAGACCCAGTACTTC
CDR3aa: CASSPRGETQYF

v_gene: TRBV6-4
d_gene: -
j_gene: TRBJ2-1
abundance: -
CDR3nt: TGTGCCAGCAGTGAGTCCCAGGGTAATAGGGAGGTTGGCTACAATGAGCAGTTCTTC
CDR3aa: CASSESQGNREVGYNEQFF

v_gene: TRBV9
d_gene: -
j_gene: TRBJ1-4
abundance: -
CDR3nt: TGTGCCAGCAGCGTAGACCCTTTTACAGGGATTAATGAAAAACTGTTTTTT
CDR3aa: CASSVDPFTGINEKLFF

v_gene: TRBV4-2
d_gene: TRBD1
j_gene: TRBJ2-1
abundance: once
CDR3nt: TGTGCCAGCAGCCAAGAGACCCAGGGGGCCTACAATGAGCAGTTCTTC
CDR3aa: CASSQETQGAYNEQFF

v_gene: TRBV19
d_gene: -
j_gene: TRBJ1-1
abundance: -
CDR3nt: TGTGCCAGTAGTACAAGGGGGGGAGACACTGAAGCTTTCTTT
CDR3aa: CASSTRGGDTEAFF

v_gene: TRBV6-6
d_gene: -
j_gene: TRBJ2-1
abundance: few
CDR3nt: TGTGCCAGCAGTTACGGAACTAGTAACAATGAGCAGTTCTTC
CDR3aa: CASSYGTSNNEQFF

v_gene: TRBV7-9
d_gene: -
j_gene: TRBJ1-6
abundance: -
CDR3nt: TGTGCCAGCAGCTTTCTCTTAAGGGGTTCACCCCTCCACTTT
CDR3aa: CASSFLLRGSPLHF

v_gene: TRBV7-9
d_gene: -
j_gene: TRBJ1-1
abundance: -
CDR3nt: TGTGCCAGCAGCTTAAGGTCCGGAGCTGAGAACACTGAAGCTTTCTTT
CDR3aa: CASSLRSGAENTEAFF

v_gene: TRBV5-8
d_gene: TRBD1
j_gene: TRBJ2-1
abundance: -
CDR3nt: TGTGCCAGCAGCCCCGGGGACAGACTAGAGCAGTTCTTC
CDR3aa: CASSPGDRLEQFF

v_gene: TRBV27
d_gene: -
j_gene: TRBJ1-5
abundance: -
CDR3nt: TGTGCCAGCAGCCCCCTCACAGGAGGGCGGAATCAGCCCCAGCATTTT
CDR3aa: CASSPLTGGRNQPQHF

v_gene: TRBV6-4
d_gene: TRBD2
j_gene: TRBJ2-1
abundance: -
CDR3nt: TGTGCCAGCAGTGACCTAGCGGGGGGAGAGGATGAGCAGTTCTTC
CDR3aa: CASSDLAGGEDEQFF

v_gene: TRBV9
d_gene: TRBD2
j_gene: TRBJ2-1
abundance: -
CDR3nt: TGTGCCAGCAGCCCGGGACTAGCGGGAGCTAATGAGCAGTTCTTC
CDR3aa: CASSPGLAGANEQFF

v_gene: TRBV7-8
d_gene: TRBD2
j_gene: TRBJ2-2
abundance: -
CDR3nt: TGTGCCAGCATCCCCCCCTATGGGACTAGCACTAACACCGGGGAGCTGTTTTTT
CDR3aa: CASIPPYGTSTNTGELFF

v_gene: TRBV6-6
d_gene: TRBD1
j_gene: TRBJ2-5
abundance: -
CDR3nt: TGTGCCAGCAGTCCATGGGGGACAGGGGGCGTGGAGACCCAGTACTTC
CDR3aa: CASSPWGTGGVETQYF

v_gene: TRBV9
d_gene: TRBD1
j_gene: TRBJ2-5
abundance: -
CDR3nt: TGTGCCAGCAGCCGGGACAGCACCAAGCTGACCCAGTACTTC
CDR3aa: CASSRDSTKLTQYF

v_gene: TRBV5-6
d_gene: -
j_gene: TRBJ2-2
abundance: -
CDR3nt: TGTGCCAGCAGCTTGGAACAGTCCGGGGAGCTGTTTTTT
CDR3aa: CASSLEQSGELFF

v_gene: TRBV28
d_gene: -
j_gene: TRBJ1-5
abundance: -
CDR3nt: TGTGCCAGCAGCCCTGGCCGGCCCCAGCATTTT
CDR3aa: CASSPGRPQHF

v_gene: TRBV6-1
d_gene: -
j_gene: TRBJ1-1
abundance: -
CDR3nt: TGTGCCAGCAGTGAGGTCAGCGTGAACACTGAAGCTTTCTTT
CDR3aa: CASSEVSVNTEAFF

v_gene: TRBV18
d_gene: -
j_gene: TRBJ1-1
abundance: -
CDR3nt: TGTGCCAGCTCACCTACGGGAGACATGAACACTGAAGCTTTCTTT
CDR3aa: CASSPTGDMNTEAFF

v_gene: TRBV19
d_gene: -
j_gene: TRBJ2-7
abundance: -
CDR3nt: TGTGCCAGTAGTCACCAGAATTCCTACGAGCAGTACTTC
CDR3aa: CASSHQNSYEQYF

v_gene: TRBV5-8
d_gene: -
j_gene: TRBJ1-5
abundance: -
CDR3nt: TGTGCCAGCAGCTTCTTCCAGGTCAGTCAGCCCCAGCATTTT
CDR3aa: CASSFFQVSQPQHF

v_gene: TRBV30
d_gene: TRBD1
j_gene: TRBJ1-1
abundance: -
CDR3nt: TGTGCCTGGAGTGATACAGGGGCTGAAGCTTTCTTT
CDR3aa: CAWSDTGAEAFF

v_gene: TRBV7-7
d_gene: TRBD2
j_gene: TRBJ2-1
abundance: once
CDR3nt: TGTGCTAGCAGCTTTGCCCCCCCTTGGGCGGGAGGGCCGAATGAGCAGTTCTTC
CDR3aa: CASSFAPPWAGGPNEQFF

v_gene: TRBV27
d_gene: TRBD2
j_gene: TRBJ2-1
abundance: -
CDR3nt: TGTGCCAGCAGTCCCCGGGGGGTGGATGAGCAGTTCTTC
CDR3aa: CASSPRGVDEQFF

v_gene: TRBV30
d_gene: TRBD1
j_gene: TRBJ1-6
abundance: -
CDR3nt: TGTGCCTGGAGCCTCAACAGGGGCTCACCCCTCCACTTT
CDR3aa: CAWSLNRGSPLHF

v_gene: TRBV7-8
d_gene: -
j_gene: TRBJ2-1
abundance: -
CDR3nt: TGTGCCAGCAGCTTAGATTTGAGGGACATCTACAATGAGCAGTTCTTC
CDR3aa: CASSLDLRDIYNEQFF

v_gene: TRBV29-1
d_gene: -
j_gene: TRBJ1-1
abundance: -
CDR3nt: TGCAGCGTTGAGGTCGGGGAGGTGAACACTGAAGCTTTCTTT
CDR3aa: CSVEVGEVNTEAFF

v_gene: TRBV6-6
d_gene: -
j_gene: TRBJ1-5
abundance: -
CDR3nt: TGTGCCAGCAGTTTTTTGGGACACCACAATCAGCCCCAGCATTTT
CDR3aa: CASSFLGHHNQPQHF

v_gene: TRBV7-9
d_gene: -
j_gene: TRBJ2-7
abundance: -
CDR3nt: TGTGCCAGCAGCTTAGCGGGGCACTCCGAGCAGTACTTC
CDR3aa: CASSLAGHSEQYF

v_gene: TRBV2
d_gene: -
j_gene: TRBJ1-2
abundance: -
CDR3nt: TGTGCCAGCAGCCCTAAGGGGCAGCAATGGGGCTACACCTTC
CDR3aa: CASSPKGQQWGYTF

v_gene: TRBV2
d_gene: TRBD1
j_gene: TRBJ2-2
abundance: -
CDR3nt: TGTGCCAGCAGCTTGGACAGGACGAACACCGGGGAGCTGTTTTTT
CDR3aa: CASSLDRTNTGELFF

v_gene: TRBV6-1
d_gene: -
j_gene: TRBJ2-2
abundance: -
CDR3nt: TGTGCCAGCAGTGAATTGGGGCTCACCGGGGAGCTGTTTTTT
CDR3aa: CASSELGLTGELFF

v_gene: TRBV7-3
d_gene: -
j_gene: TRBJ1-2
abundance: -
CDR3nt: TGTGCCAGCAGCTTGTTACCCGAAAGCCATGGCTACACCTTC
CDR3aa: CASSLLPESHGYTF

v_gene: TRBV5-1
d_gene: -
j_gene: TRBJ1-1
abundance: -
CDR3nt: TGCGCCAGCAGCTTGGGGGGCGATTGGAACACTGAAGCTTTCTTT
CDR3aa: CASSLGGDWNTEAFF

v_gene: TRBV29-1
d_gene: TRBD2
j_gene: TRBJ2-2
abundance: -
CDR3nt: TGCAGCGTTGGACTAGCGGGAGTGGGCACCGGGGAGCTGTTTTTT
CDR3aa: CSVGLAGVGTGELFF

v_gene: TRBV29-1
d_gene: TRBD2
j_gene: TRBJ2-5
abundance: -
CDR3nt: TGCAGCGTCCGGGGAGGGCAGACCTATCGGGAGACCCAGTACTTC
CDR3aa: CSVRGGQTYRETQYF

v_gene: TRBV7-6
d_gene: -
j_gene: TRBJ1-1
abundance: -
CDR3nt: TGTGCCAGCAGCTTTGGAGACTACACTGAAGCTTTCTTT
CDR3aa: CASSFGDYTEAFF

v_gene: TRBV4-1
d_gene: TRBD1
j_gene: TRBJ2-2
abundance: -
CDR3nt: TGCGCCAGCAGCCAAGGACAGGGGACTTACACCGGGGAGCTGTTTTTT
CDR3aa: CASSQGQGTYTGELFF